The next 20 T cell receptor beta chains were all read from a single sample in a study of blood T cell repertoires in COVID-19. TCRdb's table, derived via immunoSEQ multiplex PCR, lists solely in-frame clones and lacks some. The profile shows 150,000 to 200,000 clones, about 83% of them singletons. Sequencing was carried out using peripheral blood. Receptor source: a person aged 70 to 85 with COVID-19, enrolled during active disease.

This rearrangement joins TRBV7-9 to TRBJ1-4; 12 nucleotides align to TRBD1. CDR3 size: 17 residues. The germline V gene encodes CDR1 SEHNR and CDR2 FQNEAQ (reference sequence). Trimming cost V 5 bases and J 0 bases; bases outside gene matches: 4. The DNA for the CDR3 is TGTGCCAGCAGCAAGGGACAGGGGGCTGCAACTAATGAAAAACTGTTTTTT. It encodes CASSKGQGAATNEKLFF. The full variable domain, its missing parts supplied by reference TRBV7-9 and TRBJ1-4, is DTGVSQNPRHKITKRGQNVTFRCDPISEHNRLYWYRQTLGQGPEFLTYFQNEAQLEKSRLLSDRFSAERPKGSFSTLEIQRTEQGDSAMYLCASSKGQGAATNEKLFFGSGTQLSVL.

This clone appeared a single time. This rearrangement joins TRBV5-8 to TRBJ2-5; D possibly corresponds to TRBD2 (6 bases). Trimming pared 7 bases from V and 1 base from J, leaving 11 bases between. Germline assignment: CDR1 SGHTS and CDR2 YDEGEE. The CDR3 covers 13 residues. The CDR3 region has the DNA TGTGCCAGCCGGTGGAGGGGCCAAGAGACCCAGTACTTC. It specifies CASRWRGQETQYF.

The V and J genes are TRBV15 and TRBJ2-1; weak D call: TRBD2 (5 bases). The CDR3 spans 15 residues. Germline CDR1 reads LNHNV; CDR2 reads YYDKDF (reference sequence). Trimming removed 1 base from V and 8 bases from J, with 15 bases in between. The CDR3: CATSRASPAEDEQFF. CDR3 DNA sequence: TGTGCCACCAGCAGAGCTAGCCCCGCTGAGGATGAGCAGTTCTTC.

The V and J genes are TRBV9 and TRBJ1-6, with D perhaps matching TRBD1 (5 bases). The CDR3 has 12 residues. Germline CDR1 and CDR2: SGDLS and YYNGEE. Trimming shortened V by 3 bases and J by 12 bases, and 10 bases separated the two germline ends. The CDR3 DNA follows: TGTGCCAGCAGCGAGACCGGGGGACCCCTCCACTTT. Protein sequence: CASSETGGPLHF.

This chain joins TRBV28 and TRBJ2-3; D ambiguous. The CDR3 length is 10 residues. V was shortened by 6 bases and J by 8 bases, with 6 bases between the two germline ends. Germline V gives CDR1 MDHEN, CDR2 SYDVKM. Here the CDR3 DNA reads TGTGCCAGCAGACATATTACGCAGTATTTT. Encoded protein: CASRHITQYF.

This rearrangement joins TRBV28 to TRBJ2-3; weak D call: TRBD2 (6 bases). CDR3 length: 16 residues. CDR1 MDHEN and CDR2 SYDVKM come from the germline V gene. V lost 4 bases, J lost 3 bases, and 17 bases lay in between. The CDR3, as DNA: TGTGCCAGCAGTTACGTGGGGGGACTGATTACAGATACGCAGTATTTT. Its translation: CASSYVGGLITDTQYF.

A single count supports this clone. The J gene is TRBJ1-3, the V gene TRBV5-5; D gene uncertain. The CDR3 sequence is 15 residues long. Germline assignment: CDR1 SGHKS and CDR2 YYEKEE (reference sequence). The germline V and J ends were trimmed by 0 bases and 0 bases, with 7 bases remaining between them. CDR3 loop: CASSLVADSGNTIYF. CDR3 nucleotides: TGTGCCAGCAGCTTGGTGGCAGACTCTGGAAACACCATATATTTT.

The chain uses TRBV10-2 and TRBJ2-1; 11 bases are shared with TRBD2. Germline lookup yields CDR1 WSHSY and CDR2 SAAADI. Unmatched junction bases numbered 0, after V lost 0 bases and J lost 8 bases. CDR3 length: 14 amino acids. The CDR3, as DNA: TGCGCCAGCAGTGAGTCTAGCGGGGGGGATGAGCAGTTCTTC. It yields the protein CASSESSGGDEQFF.

This chain links TRBV7-5 with TRBJ1-3. TRBV7-5 is a recognized pseudogene. The CDR3 contains 17 residues. The CDR3 nucleotides are TGTGTCAGAAGCCCTTCGAGAAAACCGTACTCTGGAAACACCATATATTTT. Its translation is CVRSPSRKPYSGNTIYF.

This clone was observed a single time. The chain combines TRBV7-2 with TRBJ2-3, with 10 bases identical to TRBD2. This CDR3 has 15 residues. Germline V gene data show CDR1 as SGHTA and CDR2 as FQGNSA. Germline trimming cut 3 bases from V and 3 bases from J; bases unmatched to any gene: 3. CDR3 sequence reads: CASSFTSGTTDTQYF. The CDR3 nucleotides are TGTGCCAGCAGCTTCACTAGCGGGACGACAGATACGCAGTATTTT.

This clone was counted a few times. The gene calls are TRBV20-1 and TRBJ1-2; D is possibly TRBD1 (6 bases). CDR1 is DFQATT, CDR2 SNEGSKA, per germline (reference sequence). V shed 3 bases and J shed 5 bases, with 16 bases lying between them. The CDR3 length is 14 residues. The CDR3 region is CSASLLGQYYGYTF. Written as DNA, the CDR3 is TGCAGTGCTAGTCTCCTAGGACAGTATTATGGCTACACCTTC.

This CDR3 is CSVLQGDTQYF. The CDR3 DNA reads as TGCAGCGTTCTACAGGGAGATACGCAGTATTTT. This chain connects TRBV29-1 to TRBJ2-3, with a tentative D call TRBD1 (6 bases). Per the germline V gene, CDR1 is SQVTM and CDR2 is ANQGSEA. The V end lost 5 bases, the J end lost 5 bases, and 8 bases lay between the germline ends. The CDR3 length is 11 residues.

This chain links TRBV5-1 with TRBJ2-7; 7 bases align to TRBD2. V lost 5 bases and J lost 0; bases outside the gene matches: 11. Germline CDR1 reads SGHRS; CDR2 reads YFSETQ. This CDR3 has 16 amino acids. The CDR3 DNA reads as TGCGCCAGCAGTTCTATGATAGCGGGCCGCTCCTACGAGCAGTACTTC. This sequence encodes CASSSMIAGRSYEQYF.

The chain is built from TRBV9 and TRBJ2-2; 10 nucleotides align to TRBD2. V was pared by 5 bases and J by 4 bases, with 8 bases of the junction left unmatched. Germline V CDR1 and CDR2: SGDLS, YYNGEE. This CDR3 comprises 16 residues. As DNA, the CDR3 is TGTGCCAGCAGAAGCGGGGGGGCCCGGGGCACCGGGGAGCTGTTTTTT. It specifies CASRSGGARGTGELFF.

This clone was counted once. The chain links TRBV7-2 to TRBJ2-7; TRBD2 matches 7 bases. This CDR3 contains 18 residues. Germline lookup yields CDR1 SGHTA and CDR2 FQGNSA. The junction had 13 bases not matched to a gene; V was cut back by 0 bases and J by 2 bases. The CDR3 nucleotides are TGTGCCAGCAGCTTAGCATTGGGGGGAGGGGTTCGTACCTACGAGCAGTACTTC. It specifies CASSLALGGGVRTYEQYF.

The rearrangement links TRBV6-6 to TRBJ2-7; no clear D. The CDR3 spans 11 residues. The ends were cut back, 6 bases at V and 7 bases at J, with 10 bases in the middle. Per the germline V gene, CDR1 is MNHNY and CDR2 is SVGAGI (reference sequence). CDR3 sequence reads: CASSPAVEQYF. Here the CDR3 DNA reads TGTGCCAGCAGCCCGGCGGTGGAGCAGTACTTC.

The chain carries TRBV28 and TRBJ2-6; maybe TRBD1 (6 bases). The CDR3 spans 15 residues. Germline-derived CDR1 and CDR2 are MDHEN and SYDVKM. V dropped 6 bases and J dropped 1 base, with 10 bases sitting between them. CDR3 bases: TGTGCCAGCAGCAAAACAGGGTCTGGGGCCAACGTCCTGACTTTC. Protein: CASSKTGSGANVLTF.

The chain joins TRBV28 to TRBJ1-6; 10 bases align to TRBD1. Germline lookup yields CDR1 MDHEN and CDR2 SYDVKM. The CDR3 is 14 amino acids. Trimming removed 5 bases from V and 7 bases from J; junction bases left unmatched: 2. CDR3 DNA: TGTGCCAGCAGTAGGACAGGGGGAAATTCACCCCTCCACTTT. Translating it yields CASSRTGGNSPLHF.

The chain links TRBV9 to TRBJ1-2; 7 bases align to TRBD1. In germline, CDR1 is SGDLS, CDR2 YYNGEE. V shed 0 bases and J 8 bases; nucleotides not matched to a gene: 10. CDR3 length: 15 amino acids. The CDR3 protein is CASSVDKGGREGYTF. CDR3 in DNA: TGTGCCAGCAGCGTAGATAAAGGGGGCCGTGAGGGCTACACCTTC.

V is TRBV29-1 and J is TRBJ2-7, with 9 bases matching TRBD2. V was pared by 2 bases and J by 4 bases, with 12 bases of the junction left unmatched. This CDR3 comprises 16 residues. Germline CDR1 SQVTM, CDR2 ANQGSEA. The CDR3 is CSVELRGGGNVYEQYF. CDR3 DNA sequence: TGCAGCGTTGAACTTCGCGGGGGGGGTAATGTTTACGAGCAGTACTTC.